Listed here are 4 T cell receptor beta chains from one sample, sequenced in a study of cytomegalovirus exposure and HLA in healthy donors. A multiplex PCR was run with 60 Vbeta primers and 13 Jbeta primers. Some clones are missing from TCRdb's copy, which holds only in-frame ones; the method was immunoSEQ multiplex PCR. This sample has approximately 150,000 clones, with 68% found just once. Sequencing was done on a sample of PBMCs. The origin of the receptors is a woman younger than 30 in good health and CMV-seropositive.

The chain combines TRBV19 with TRBJ2-5; D is possibly TRBD2 (5 bases). Trimming stripped 3 bases from V and 7 bases from J, with 18 bases between. CDR3 length: 15 amino acids. Per the germline V gene, CDR1 is LNHDA and CDR2 is SQIVND (reference sequence). CDR3: CASSMRSGRYGTQYF. CDR3 coding DNA: TGTGCCAGTAGTATGCGATCGGGAAGGTATGGGACCCAGTACTTC.

The chain combines TRBV4-3 with TRBJ1-3, with D perhaps TRBD1 (5 bases). Trimming removed 0 bases from V and 3 bases from J, with 12 bases in between. This CDR3 comprises 16 residues. CDR1 and CDR2 (germline): LGHNA, YSLEER. CDR3 sequence reads: CASSQDFPGGGNTIYF. In DNA, the CDR3 is TGCGCCAGCAGCCAAGATTTTCCGGGGGGTGGAAACACCATATATTTT.

This clone is a singleton in its sample. The V call is TRBV27, the J call TRBJ2-7; 9 nucleotides agree with TRBD1. The CDR3 runs to 15 residues. V lost 4 bases and J lost 9; bases outside the gene matches: 13. Germline CDR1 reads MNHEY; CDR2 reads SMNVEV (reference sequence). Here the CDR3 reads CASSYGTGRVGGQYF. The CDR3 DNA sequence: TGTGCCAGCAGTTACGGGACAGGGAGAGTAGGCGGGCAGTACTTC.

The V and J genes are TRBV7-2 and TRBJ2-7, with TRBD1 as a possible D gene (5 bases). Germline assignment: CDR1 SGHTA and CDR2 FQGNSA. This CDR3 is built from 16 residues. The V gene lost 3 bases and the J gene lost 1 base, with 16 bases spanning the gap. In nucleotides, the CDR3 is TGTGCCAGCAGCTTCACGGGCGCCAGGGTATCCTACGAGCAGTACTTC. Translated, it gives CASSFTGARVSYEQYF.